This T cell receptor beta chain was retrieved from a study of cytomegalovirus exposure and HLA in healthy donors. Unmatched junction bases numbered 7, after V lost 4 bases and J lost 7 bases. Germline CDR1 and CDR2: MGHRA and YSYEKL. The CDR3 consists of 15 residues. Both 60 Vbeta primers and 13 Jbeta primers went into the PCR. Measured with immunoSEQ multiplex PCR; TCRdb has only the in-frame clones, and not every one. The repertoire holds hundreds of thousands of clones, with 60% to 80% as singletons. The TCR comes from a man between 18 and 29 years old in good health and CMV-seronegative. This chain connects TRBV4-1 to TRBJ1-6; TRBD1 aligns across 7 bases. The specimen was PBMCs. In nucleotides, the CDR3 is TGCGCCAGCAGCCGGGACACAGGGGACAATTCACCCCTCCACTTT. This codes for CASSRDTGDNSPLHF.